These T cell receptor beta chains were read from a single sample in a study of CD8 T cells in Susac syndrome. TCRdb reprocessed the immunoSEQ multiplex PCR reads with MiXCR, giving one entry per CDR3 protein. The sample carries about 83,000 distinct CDR3 sequences, 85% to 95% recorded once. The source material was CD8+ T cells from PBMCs. The receptors here all came from a human donor with Susac syndrome. The CDR3 runs from the conserved cysteine through the conserved F or W. The D gene is left open where the match is weak. Clone sizes are given selectively: once, few, many, or a class where the clone is expanded.

-	-	TRBV6-2/TRBV6-3	TRBJ2-2	TGTGCCAGCAGTTACCTTTTCACCGGGGAGCTGTTTTTT	CASSYLFTGELFF
-	-	TRBV7-8	TRBJ2-5	TGTGCCAGCAGCCTGGCCGGTAGCCAAGAGACCCAGTACTTC	CASSLAGSQETQYF
-	-	TRBV6-2/TRBV6-3	TRBJ2-1	TGTGCCAGCAGTCTGGGACCTCGCTTACCCCAGTTCTTC	CASSLGPRLPQFF
TRBD2	-	TRBV6-1	TRBJ2-7	TGTGCCAGCACCGGGAGGGCCTCCTACGAGCAGTACTTC	CASTGRASYEQYF
-	-	TRBV9	TRBJ2-7	TGTGCCAGCAGCCCAGGTTATGGATTCTACGAGCAGTACTTC	CASSPGYGFYEQYF
TRBD1	-	TRBV19	TRBJ2-3	TGTGCCAGTAGAATGGAGCCGGGACAGGGGACAGATACGCAGTATTTT	CASRMEPGQGTDTQYF
-	-	TRBV6-2/TRBV6-3	TRBJ2-7	TGTGCCAACCGGGACGGATTCTACGAGCAGTACTTC	CANRDGFYEQYF
TRBD1	-	TRBV12-5	TRBJ1-1	TGTGCTAGTGGTCACGATCAGGGGGGAGTTGAAGCTTTCTTT	CASGHDQGGVEAFF
TRBD2	-	TRBV4-2	TRBJ2-1	TGTGCCAGCAGCCCGGGACTAGCGGGCATAACCAATGAGCAGTTCTTC	CASSPGLAGITNEQFF
TRBD1	-	TRBV7-9	TRBJ2-7	TGTGCCAGCAGCCTGGACGACAGGGTCTACGAGCAGTACTTC	CASSLDDRVYEQYF
TRBD2	few	TRBV9	TRBJ2-1	TGTGCCAGCAGCCAAGGGACTAGCGGATACAATGAGCAGTTCTTC	CASSQGTSGYNEQFF
-	-	TRBV28	TRBJ2-5	TGTGCCAGCAGTTTACTCCAAGAGACCCAGTACTTC	CASSLLQETQYF
-	-	TRBV27	TRBJ1-2	TGTGCCAGCAGTTCAACAGGGCTTAACTATGGCTACACCTTC	CASSSTGLNYGYTF
-	-	TRBV12-5	TRBJ2-7	TGTGCTAGTGGCCTCCAGGGCCACGAGCAGTACTTC	CASGLQGHEQYF
-	-	TRBV27	TRBJ1-1	TGTGCCAGCAGTCCTCGTCGGCCTTGGGCTACTGAAGCTTTCTTT	CASSPRRPWATEAFF
-	-	TRBV27	TRBJ1-2	TGTGCCAGCAGTTTATCTTCCATGACGGCTACTAACTATGGCTACACCTTC	CASSLSSMTATNYGYTF
-	-	TRBV19	TRBJ2-1	TGTGCCAGTAGTATCTCCCGACTGAATGAGCAGTTCTTC	CASSISRLNEQFF
TRBD1	-	TRBV29-1	TRBJ2-7	TGCAGCGTTGAAACCGGGACAGGGCCGGGCGAGCAGTACTTC	CSVETGTGPGEQYF
-	-	TRBV5-8	TRBJ2-1	TGTGCCAGCAGCTTGGCCCCCTGGGCAGGGGATTCTCGGAATGAGCAGTTCTTC	CASSLAPWAGDSRNEQFF
-	-	TRBV29-1	TRBJ2-7	TGCAGCGTTGAAGTTAGTGGGAGCTCCTACGAGCAGTACTTC	CSVEVSGSSYEQYF
-	-	TRBV4-3	TRBJ1-2	TGCGCCAGCAGCCAAGAGGTAGTCAACTATGGCTACACCTTC	CASSQEVVNYGYTF
-	-	TRBV4-2	TRBJ2-7	TGTGCCAGCAGCCAAGTGGGCAGTTCCTACGAGCAGTACTTC	CASSQVGSSYEQYF
TRBD2	-	TRBV5-1	TRBJ2-5	TGCGCCAGCAGCCCCCCGGGACTAGTAGATGGAGAGACCCAGTACTTC	CASSPPGLVDGETQYF
-	-	TRBV20-1	TRBJ2-7	TGCAGTGCTAGACCTTTTAGGATCTCCTACGAGCAGTACTTC	CSARPFRISYEQYF